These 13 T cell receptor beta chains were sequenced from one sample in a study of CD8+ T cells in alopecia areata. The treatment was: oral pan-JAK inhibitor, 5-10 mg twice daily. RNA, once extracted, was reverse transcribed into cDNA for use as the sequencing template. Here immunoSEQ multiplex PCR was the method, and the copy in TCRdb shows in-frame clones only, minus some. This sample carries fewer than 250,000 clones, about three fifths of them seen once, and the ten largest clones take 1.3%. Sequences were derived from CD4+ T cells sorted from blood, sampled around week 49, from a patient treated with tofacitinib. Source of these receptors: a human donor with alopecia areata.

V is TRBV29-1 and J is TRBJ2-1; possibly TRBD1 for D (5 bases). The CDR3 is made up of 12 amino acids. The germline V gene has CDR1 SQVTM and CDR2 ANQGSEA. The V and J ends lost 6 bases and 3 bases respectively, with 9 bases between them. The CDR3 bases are TGCAGCGTGGCGGACAACTACAATGAGCAGTTCTTC. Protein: CSVADNYNEQFF.

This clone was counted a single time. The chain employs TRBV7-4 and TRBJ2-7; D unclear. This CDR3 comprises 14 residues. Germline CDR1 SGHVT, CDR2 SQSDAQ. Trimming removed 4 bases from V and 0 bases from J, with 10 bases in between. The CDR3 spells CASSSKTLSYEQYF. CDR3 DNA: TGTGCCAGCAGCTCAAAGACCCTCTCCTACGAGCAGTACTTC.

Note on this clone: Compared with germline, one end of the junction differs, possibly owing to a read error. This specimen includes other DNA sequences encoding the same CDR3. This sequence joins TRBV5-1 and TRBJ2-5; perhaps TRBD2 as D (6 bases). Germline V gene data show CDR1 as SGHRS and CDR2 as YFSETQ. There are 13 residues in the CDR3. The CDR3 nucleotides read TGTGCCAGCAGCCGCCGGGGGAGAGAGACCCAGTACTTC. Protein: CASSRRGRETQYF.

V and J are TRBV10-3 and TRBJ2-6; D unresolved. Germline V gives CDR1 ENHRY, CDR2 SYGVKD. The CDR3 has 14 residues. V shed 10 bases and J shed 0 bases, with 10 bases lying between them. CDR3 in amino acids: CASSPSSGANVLTF. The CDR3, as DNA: TGTGCCAGCTCACCGAGCTCTGGGGCCAACGTCCTGACTTTC.

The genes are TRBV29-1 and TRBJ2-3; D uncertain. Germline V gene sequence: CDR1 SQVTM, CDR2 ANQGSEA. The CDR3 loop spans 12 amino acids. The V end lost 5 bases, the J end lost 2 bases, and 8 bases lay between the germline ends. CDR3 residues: CSVKEFTDTQYF. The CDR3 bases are TGCAGCGTTAAGGAGTTCACAGATACGCAGTATTTT.

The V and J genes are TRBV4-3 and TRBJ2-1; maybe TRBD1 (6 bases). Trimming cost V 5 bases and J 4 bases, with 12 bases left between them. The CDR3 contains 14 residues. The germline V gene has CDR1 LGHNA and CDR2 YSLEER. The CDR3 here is CASSIRGLYNEQFF. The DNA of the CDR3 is TGCGCCAGCAGCATAAGGGGGTTGTACAATGAGCAGTTCTTC.

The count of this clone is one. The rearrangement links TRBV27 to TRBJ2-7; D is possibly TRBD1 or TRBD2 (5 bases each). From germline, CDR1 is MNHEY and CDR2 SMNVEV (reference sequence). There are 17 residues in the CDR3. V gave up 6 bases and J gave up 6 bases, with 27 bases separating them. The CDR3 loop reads CASSVSVGTRARGEQYF. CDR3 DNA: TGTGCCAGCAGCGTTAGTGTAGGGACCCGCGCTCGTGGCGAGCAGTACTTC.

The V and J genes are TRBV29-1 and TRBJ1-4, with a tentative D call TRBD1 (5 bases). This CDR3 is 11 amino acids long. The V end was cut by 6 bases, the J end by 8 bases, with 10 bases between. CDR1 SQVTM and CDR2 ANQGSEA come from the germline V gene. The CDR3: CSVFREEKLFF. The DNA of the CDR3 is TGCAGCGTCTTCAGGGAGGAAAAACTGTTTTTT.

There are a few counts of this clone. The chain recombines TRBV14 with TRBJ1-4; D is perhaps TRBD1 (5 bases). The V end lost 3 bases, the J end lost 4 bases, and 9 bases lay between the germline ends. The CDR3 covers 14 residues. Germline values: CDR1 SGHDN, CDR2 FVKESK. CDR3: CASSHKGYNEKLFF. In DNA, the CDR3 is TGTGCCAGCAGCCATAAGGGGTATAATGAAAAACTGTTTTTT.

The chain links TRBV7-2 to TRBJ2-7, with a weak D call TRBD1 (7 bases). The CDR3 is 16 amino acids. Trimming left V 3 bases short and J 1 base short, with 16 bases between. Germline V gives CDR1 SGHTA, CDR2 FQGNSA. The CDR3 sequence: CASSFLPGGPSYEQYF. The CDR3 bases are TGTGCCAGCAGCTTTCTTCCAGGGGGGCCATCCTACGAGCAGTACTTC.

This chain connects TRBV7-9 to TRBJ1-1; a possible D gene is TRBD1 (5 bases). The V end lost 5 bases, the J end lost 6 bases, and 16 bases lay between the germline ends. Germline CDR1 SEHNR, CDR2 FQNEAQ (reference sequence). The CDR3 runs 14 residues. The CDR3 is CASSPGGSDPEAFF. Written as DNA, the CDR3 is TGTGCCAGCAGCCCCGGGGGGTCTGACCCTGAAGCTTTCTTT.

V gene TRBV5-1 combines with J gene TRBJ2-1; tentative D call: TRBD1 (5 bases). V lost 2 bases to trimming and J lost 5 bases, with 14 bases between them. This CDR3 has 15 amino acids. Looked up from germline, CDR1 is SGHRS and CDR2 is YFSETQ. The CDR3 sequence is CASSFQGAYDNEQFF. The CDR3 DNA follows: TGCGCCAGCAGCTTTCAGGGTGCCTACGACAATGAGCAGTTCTTC.

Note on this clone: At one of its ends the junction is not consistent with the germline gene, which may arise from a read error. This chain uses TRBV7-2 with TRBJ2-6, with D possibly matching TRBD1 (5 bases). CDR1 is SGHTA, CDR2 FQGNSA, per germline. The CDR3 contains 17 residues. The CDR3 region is CASSHTFLGRGANVLTF. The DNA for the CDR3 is TGCGCCAGCAGCCACACCTTTTTGGGGCGGGGGGCCAACGTCCTGACTTTC. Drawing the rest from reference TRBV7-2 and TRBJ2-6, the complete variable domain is GAGVSQSPSNKVTEKGKDVELRCDPISGHTALYWYRQSLGQGLEFLIYFQGNSAPDKSGLPSDRFSAERTGGSVSTLTIQRTQQEDSAVYLCASSHTFLGRGANVLTFGAGSRLTVL.